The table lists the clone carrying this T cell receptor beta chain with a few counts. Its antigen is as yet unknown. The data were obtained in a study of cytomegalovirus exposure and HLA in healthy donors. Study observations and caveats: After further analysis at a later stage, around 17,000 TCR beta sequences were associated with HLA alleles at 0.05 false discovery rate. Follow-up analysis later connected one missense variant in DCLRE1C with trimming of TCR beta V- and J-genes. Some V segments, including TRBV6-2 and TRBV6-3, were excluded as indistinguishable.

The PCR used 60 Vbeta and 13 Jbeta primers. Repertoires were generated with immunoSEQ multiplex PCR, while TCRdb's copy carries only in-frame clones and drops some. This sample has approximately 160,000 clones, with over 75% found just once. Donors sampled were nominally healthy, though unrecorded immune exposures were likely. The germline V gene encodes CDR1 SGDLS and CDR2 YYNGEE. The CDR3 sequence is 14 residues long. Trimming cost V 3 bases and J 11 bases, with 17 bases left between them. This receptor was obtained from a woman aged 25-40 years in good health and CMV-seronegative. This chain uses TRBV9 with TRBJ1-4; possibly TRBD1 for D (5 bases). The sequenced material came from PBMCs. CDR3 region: CASSEGAVVEKLFF. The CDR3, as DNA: TGTGCCAGCAGCGAAGGGGCCGTCGTAGAGAAACTGTTTTTT.